One sample yielded the 3 T cell receptor beta chains listed below, sequenced in a study of T cell responses to AZD1222 COVID-19 vaccine. The data were produced by immunoSEQ multiplex PCR, yet TCRdb's version contains in-frame clones alone and is incomplete. The table includes about 120,000 clones, about 91% detected once. The material was peripheral blood, obtained on day 0 of AZD1222 vaccination. The receptors stem from an adult in good health.

This chain links TRBV25-1 with TRBJ2-3; D uncertain. Per germline, CDR1 MGHDK and CDR2 SYGVNS. V dropped 6 bases and J dropped 8 bases, with 12 bases sitting between them. The CDR3 covers 12 residues. CDR3 protein: CASSYATGTQYF. CDR3 nucleotides: TGTGCCAGCAGCTACGCCACCGGTACGCAGTATTTT.

The rearrangement uses TRBV20-1 and TRBJ1-3; D ambiguous. CDR3 length equals 12 residues. V was cut by 3 bases and J by 1 base, with 4 bases left in between. Germline CDR1 is DFQATT and CDR2 is SNEGSKA (reference sequence). CDR3 sequence reads: CSASPSGNTIYF. Here the CDR3 DNA reads TGCAGTGCTAGTCCTTCTGGAAACACCATATATTTT.

The sample holds one count of this clone. The V call is TRBV6-2 or TRBV6-3, the J call TRBJ2-2; weak D call: TRBD1 (5 bases). The CDR3 runs to 18 residues. V was cut by 0 bases and J by 2 bases, with 16 bases left in between. CDR1 and CDR2 from the germline V gene are MNHEY and SVGEGT. For the CDR3, the DNA is TGTGCCAGCAGTTACTCCGTTATAGGACAAGAAAACACCGGGGAGCTGTTTTTT. Its protein product is CASSYSVIGQENTGELFF.